The 27 T cell receptor beta chains in this list originate from one sample, sequenced in a study of graft-versus-host responses after intestinal transplantation. TCRdb keeps only in-frame clones here, not all; method: immunoSEQ multiplex PCR. The profile covers 75,000 to 100,000 clones, with about 83% appearing a single time and about 1.5% taken by the ten largest. The starting material was PBMCs, obtained 255 days after intestinal transplant. The receptors here all came from a human patient who received an intestinal transplant, so some T cells may come from the graft donor.

The chain joins TRBV19 to TRBJ1-2; maybe TRBD1 (5 bases). This CDR3 contains 18 residues. The germline V gene has CDR1 LNHDA and CDR2 SQIVND (reference sequence). The V gene lost 6 bases and the J gene lost 0 bases, with 23 bases spanning the gap. The CDR3, as DNA: TGTGCCAGTAGCACCATTGCCACACAGGCAATAGCTAACTATGGCTACACCTTC. Encoded protein: CASSTIATQAIANYGYTF.

The chain recombines TRBV4-1 with TRBJ2-1; no firm D call. V lost 0 bases and J 4 bases, leaving 10 bases between the germline ends. This CDR3 is 15 amino acids long. The germline CDR1 and CDR2 sequences are MGHRA and YSYEKL. This CDR3 is CASSQDPQPYNEQFF. For the CDR3, the DNA is TGCGCCAGCAGCCAAGATCCACAGCCTTACAATGAGCAGTTCTTC.

This chain joins TRBV28 and TRBJ1-6; D unclear. The CDR3 totals 14 residues. Germline assignment: CDR1 MDHEN and CDR2 SYDVKM. Trimming pared 5 bases from V and 3 bases from J, leaving 8 bases between. The CDR3 DNA follows: TGTGCCAGCAGTACGGCCGTCTATAATTCACCCCTCCACTTT. Translation gives CASSTAVYNSPLHF.

The chain is built from TRBV27 and TRBJ2-7; 7 bases map to TRBD1. Per the germline V gene, CDR1 is MNHEY and CDR2 is SMNVEV (reference sequence). The CDR3 length is 16 residues. The junction had 13 bases not matched to a gene; V was cut back by 5 bases and J by 3 bases. CDR3 coding DNA: TGTGCCAGCAGTAGTACCGGGACAGACAATATCTACGAGCAGTACGTC. Its translation is CASSSTGTDNIYEQYV.

This clone was seen a single time. The chain has TRBV6-6 and TRBJ2-3; perhaps TRBD1 as D (6 bases). Looked up from germline, CDR1 is MNHNY and CDR2 is SVGAGI (reference sequence). Trimming cost V 6 bases and J 7 bases, with 14 bases left between them. CDR3 size: 13 residues. The DNA of the CDR3 is TGTGCCAGCAGAGTAGCCCAGGGGAATACGCAGTATTTT. Its translation is CASRVAQGNTQYF.

The chain couples TRBV4-1 to TRBJ2-3, with D possibly matching TRBD2 (6 bases). CDR1 and CDR2 (germline): MGHRA, YSYEKL. Between the trimmed V and J ends, which lost 2 bases and 0 bases, there was a span of 15 bases. The CDR3 runs to 17 residues. The CDR3 here is CASSQWGDGLSTDTQYF. DNA of the CDR3: TGCGCCAGCAGCCAATGGGGGGACGGACTCAGCACAGATACGCAGTATTTT.

The gene calls are TRBV5-6 and TRBJ2-3, with D unclear. Looked up from germline, CDR1 is SGHDT and CDR2 is YYEEEE. Deletions cut 7 bases from V and 0 bases from J, with 3 bases between. This CDR3 spans 11 amino acids. The CDR3 sequence: CASGSTDTQYF. The CDR3 nucleotides read TGTGCCAGCGGAAGCACAGATACGCAGTATTTT.

This chain uses TRBV7-2 with TRBJ2-5, with 8 positions matching TRBD1. Germline V gene sequence: CDR1 SGHTA, CDR2 FQGNSA. With 1 base clipped from V and 4 bases from J, the junction kept 8 bases outside the gene matches. This CDR3 contains 16 residues. The CDR3 is CASSLGPGGGLETQYF. The CDR3 DNA reads TGTGCCAGCAGCTTAGGCCCAGGGGGCGGGCTAGAGACCCAGTACTTC.

This chain connects TRBV6-4 to TRBJ2-2, with D uncertain. CDR1 and CDR2 (germline): MRHNA, SNTAGT. The V and J ends lost 0 bases and 4 bases respectively, with 3 bases between them. The CDR3 runs to 13 residues. CDR3 DNA sequence: TGTGCCAGCAGTGACTCTAGCACCGGGGAGCTGTTTTTT. Translated, it gives CASSDSSTGELFF.

This sequence joins TRBV11-2 and TRBJ1-4, with TRBD1 identical over 8 bases. From germline, CDR1 is SGHAT and CDR2 FQNNGV. This CDR3 region has 15 residues. V lost 3 bases, J lost 4 bases, and 4 bases stayed unmatched. CDR3 loop: CASSFGQGGNEKLFF. For the CDR3, the DNA is TGTGCCAGCAGCTTTGGACAGGGTGGTAATGAAAAACTGTTTTTT.

This chain uses TRBV7-3 with TRBJ2-1; D is unclear. Trimming took off 5 bases at V and 5 bases at J, with 7 bases between the two ends. This CDR3 region has 12 residues. Looked up from germline, CDR1 is SGHTA and CDR2 is FQGTGA. The CDR3, as DNA: TGTGCCAGCAGCGAATTAAACAATGAGCAGTTCTTC. It is translated as CASSELNNEQFF.

This clone was detected once. The chain employs TRBV28 and TRBJ2-7, with 7 bases aligning to TRBD1. CDR1 is MDHEN and CDR2 is SYDVKM in the germline V gene. The J segment lost 3 bases and the V segment lost 10 bases, leaving 12 bases of the junction unmatched. The CDR3 length is 14 residues. Written as DNA, the CDR3 is TGTGCCAACAGAGAGCCGGGACAGCACTACGAGCAGTACTTC. This codes for CANREPGQHYEQYF.

The rearrangement uses TRBV7-3 and TRBJ2-2; D ambiguous. V dropped 2 bases and J dropped 0 bases, with 7 bases sitting between them. There are 15 residues in the CDR3. In germline, CDR1 is SGHTA, CDR2 FQGTGA. The CDR3 DNA sequence: TGTGCCAGCAGCTTATTATCAGCGAACACCGGGGAGCTGTTTTTT. It codes for CASSLLSANTGELFF.

This chain links TRBV7-6 with TRBJ2-7, with TRBD2 matching 8 bases. CDR1 is SGHVS, CDR2 FNYEAQ, per germline. CDR3 length: 15 amino acids. The V segment lost 2 bases and the J segment 3 bases; nucleotides outside the gene matches: 6. The CDR3 spells CASSLSPGGRYEQYF. The CDR3 coding sequence is TGTGCCAGCAGCTTAAGTCCGGGGGGGCGCTACGAGCAGTACTTC.

The chain couples TRBV6-5 to TRBJ1-5, with 7 bases matching TRBD1. Germline V gene data show CDR1 as MNHEY and CDR2 as SVGAGI. The CDR3 sequence is 13 residues long. V lost 5 bases to trimming and J lost 2 bases; unmatched junction nucleotides: 0. The CDR3 is CASSDRGNQPQHF. CDR3 DNA sequence: TGTGCCAGCAGTGACAGGGGCAATCAGCCCCAGCATTTT.

The V gene is TRBV6-1, the J gene TRBJ1-2; no reliable D call. The CDR3 is 12 amino acids. The V gene's germline CDR1 is MNHNS and CDR2 SASEGT. The V gene lost 8 bases and the J gene lost 4 bases, with 11 bases spanning the gap. The DNA of the CDR3 is TGTGCCAGCGAGCCAAATGTCTATGGCTACACCTTC. Translating it yields CASEPNVYGYTF.

This clone has a handful of counts. V and J are TRBV5-8 and TRBJ2-5; D could derive from TRBD1 or TRBD2 (5 bases each). Germline-derived CDR1 and CDR2 are SGHTS and YDEGEE. This CDR3 comprises 14 residues. V was pared by 1 base and J by 7 bases, with 14 bases between. The CDR3 spells CASSLRGPDGTQYF. Written as DNA, the CDR3 is TGTGCCAGCAGCTTGCGGGGCCCAGATGGGACCCAGTACTTC.

This clone was counted between two and nine times. The chain links TRBV5-1 to TRBJ2-7, with 9 nucleotides matching TRBD1. Trimming cost V 4 bases and J 0 bases; bases outside gene matches: 5. Germline V lookup: CDR1 SGHRS, CDR2 YFSETQ. This CDR3 comprises 15 residues. The CDR3 spells CASSPLTGGSYEQYF. The CDR3 nucleotides read TGCGCCAGCAGCCCCTTGACAGGGGGCTCCTACGAGCAGTACTTC.

This chain joins TRBV6-6 and TRBJ1-5; D is undetermined. Germline assignment: CDR1 MNHNY and CDR2 SVGAGI (reference sequence). The CDR3 is 13 amino acids. Trimming removed 2 bases from V and 0 bases from J, with 2 bases in between. CDR3 nucleotides: TGTGCCAGCAGTTACAGTAGCAATCAGCCCCAGCATTTT. Translated: CASSYSSNQPQHF.

The genes are TRBV28 and TRBJ2-7; 8 bases line up with TRBD1. Germline V gene sequence: CDR1 MDHEN, CDR2 SYDVKM. This CDR3 has 17 residues. The ends lost 1 base at V and 6 bases at J; junction bases unmatched: 14. This CDR3 reads CASSLSVPADRVGEQYF. The CDR3 DNA sequence: TGTGCCAGCAGTTTATCAGTTCCAGCGGACAGGGTCGGCGAGCAGTACTTC.

The V and J genes are TRBV4-1 and TRBJ1-1; TRBD1 agrees at 7 bases. The CDR3 has 15 residues. Germline CDR1 MGHRA, CDR2 YSYEKL. The V gene end was trimmed by 3 bases and the J gene end by 2 bases; junction bases not matched to a gene: 6. The CDR3 DNA follows: TGCGCCAGCAGCCACAGAGACAGGGACAACACTGAAGCTTTCTTT. This codes for CASSHRDRDNTEAFF.

V gene TRBV5-1 combines with J gene TRBJ2-1; 14 positions match TRBD2. The CDR3 consists of 16 residues. With 0 bases clipped from V and 8 bases from J, the junction kept 4 bases outside the gene matches. CDR1 and CDR2 from the germline V gene are SGHRS and YFSETQ. CDR3 in amino acids: CASSLGGTSGSDEQFF. CDR3 bases: TGCGCCAGCAGCTTGGGCGGGACTAGCGGGAGCGATGAGCAGTTCTTC.

The V gene is TRBV6-5, the J gene TRBJ2-7; the match to TRBD2 covers 8 bases. The CDR3 length is 14 residues. Germline lookup yields CDR1 MNHEY and CDR2 SVGAGI. The ends lost 5 bases at V and 1 base at J; junction bases unmatched: 4. CDR3 residues: CASSGLAESYEQYF. The CDR3 DNA reads as TGTGCCAGCAGTGGACTAGCAGAGTCCTACGAGCAGTACTTC.

This chain links TRBV27 with TRBJ2-3; 12 nucleotides line up with TRBD2. Trimming removed 2 bases from V and 0 bases from J; junction bases left unmatched: 6. There are 18 residues in the CDR3. Germline V gene sequence: CDR1 MNHEY, CDR2 SMNVEV (reference sequence). The CDR3 region has the DNA TGTGCCAGCAGTTTACTAGCGGGGGGGTTCTCTAGCACAGATACGCAGTATTTT. Translating gives CASSLLAGGFSSTDTQYF.

Turning to this clone: Within the sample, other DNA sequences also encode this same CDR3. This chain joins TRBV7-3 and TRBJ2-2, with 8 positions matching TRBD2. This CDR3 is built from 12 residues. V lost 5 bases, J lost 9 bases, and 2 bases stayed unmatched. Germline V gives CDR1 SGHTA, CDR2 FQGTGA. In DNA form, the CDR3 reads TGTGCCAGCAGCGCGGGGGGCAGGGAGCTGTTTTTT. Amino acids: CASSAGGRELFF. Using reference TRBV7-3 and TRBJ2-2 for the parts outside the CDR3, the full variable domain is GAGVSQTPSNKVTEKGKYVELRCDPISGHTALYWYRQSLGQGPEFLIYFQGTGAADDSGLPNDRFFAVRPEGSVSTLKIQRTERGDSAVYLCASSAGGRELFFGEGSRLTVL.

V and J are TRBV7-9 and TRBJ2-7; tentatively, D is TRBD1 or TRBD2 (5 bases each). The germline V and J ends were trimmed by 1 base and 3 bases, with 10 bases remaining between them. Germline assignment: CDR1 SEHNR and CDR2 FQNEAQ (reference sequence). The CDR3 extends over 14 amino acids. CDR3 DNA sequence: TGTGCCAGCAGCTTAGAAGTGGGGGACTACGAGCAGTACTTC. This encodes CASSLEVGDYEQYF.

The chain links TRBV6-5 to TRBJ1-2, with D maybe TRBD1 (6 bases). CDR3 length equals 15 residues. Trimming removed 7 bases at V and 4 bases at J, with 19 bases between. The V gene's germline CDR1 is MNHEY and CDR2 SVGAGI. The CDR3 nucleotides read TGTGCCAGCACATTTGAGCGGGGGCACGCCTATGGCTACACCTTC. This sequence encodes CASTFERGHAYGYTF.